What follows is one T cell receptor beta chain and its context. In TCRdb, the RT-PCR reads were re-called with MiXCR into one record per CDR3 protein. The table lists about 520,000 distinct CDR3 sequences, roughly 27% of them singletons. The data are from a study of response to subunit inactivated influenza vaccine. The CDR3 loop spans 14 amino acids. Germline V gene lookup returns CDR1 SEHNR and CDR2 FQNEAQ (reference sequence). V gave up 5 bases and J gave up 5 bases, with 15 bases separating them. The rearrangement uses TRBV7-9 and TRBJ2-5; D tentatively reads TRBD1 or TRBD2 (5 bases each). This clonotype originated in a man in his forties or fifties who received an inactivated influenza vaccine. Sequencing used CD4+ T cells sorted from PBMCs, obtained more than 4 days after vaccination. CDR3 protein: CASSRDLQRETQYF. The CDR3, as DNA: TGTGCCAGCAGCAGGGACCTCCAGAGGGAGACCCAGTACTTC.